This T cell receptor beta chain is from a study of blood T cells in healthy people across ages. This clonotype came up a few times. CDR3 length: 15 amino acids. V was trimmed by 0 bases and J by 6 bases, leaving 11 bases between them. CDR1 and CDR2 (germline): MGHRA, YSYEKL. Next came a second PCR, run for about 7 to 11 cycles, which used a sample-barcoded 5' primer along with a J-beta primer mix. TCRdb called the 5' RACE reads again in MiXCR, with one record for every CDR3 protein. The sample yields about 780,000 distinct CDR3 sequences, roughly 25% seen once. The data were also submitted as part of a second study, on T cells of mothers and their children. From that paper: A few healthy Caucasian mothers served as donors, and their six children did as well. It was related mother-child pairs that showed slightly higher overlap than unrelated pairs, without reaching significance.

The material sequenced was blood. The rearrangement uses TRBV4-1 and TRBJ2-2; no definite D call. This clonotype was obtained from a boy aged 5-17 years in good health. The CDR3 coding sequence is TGCGCCAGCAGCCAAGACGGCTTTCGGGCCGGGGAGCTGTTTTTT. Residues: CASSQDGFRAGELFF.